A selection of T cell receptor beta chains follows, all from one sample in a study of graft-versus-host responses after intestinal transplantation. TCRdb's copy holds only in-frame clones and misses some; the assay was immunoSEQ multiplex PCR. Found here are more than 85,000 clones, approximately 92% of them singletons; the top ten hold about 0.51%. The antigens for these receptors are not known. The specimen was unstimulated CD8+ T cells sorted from spleen or lymph node cells, collected before intestinal transplant. The receptors derive from a human donor who received an intestinal transplant. The CDR3 runs from the conserved cysteine through the conserved F or W. The D gene is left open where the match is weak. Some rows have no size entry. The others give once, few or many, or a class for an expanded clone.

- | TRBJ2-3 | TRBV30 | - | TGTGCCTGGAGTGTAGCCTGGGGGGACTCCCTGAGCACAGATACGCAGTATTTT | CAWSVAWGDSLSTDTQYF
- | TRBJ2-7 | TRBV5-6 | - | TGTGCCAGCAGCCGGGACCGCTTCGGACTCGAGCAGTACTTC | CASSRDRFGLEQYF
- | TRBJ2-1 | TRBV6-1 | TRBD2 | TGTGCCAGCAACACTCTAGCGGGATCTTACAATGAGCAGTTCTTC | CASNTLAGSYNEQFF
- | TRBJ1-5 | TRBV6-6 | TRBD1 | TGTGCCAGCAGTTTGGGACAGGGGGATCAGCCCCAGCATTTT | CASSLGQGDQPQHF
- | TRBJ1-1 | TRBV10-2 | - | TGCGCCAGCAAAGGTCAGGTCGGCACTGAAGCTTTCTTT | CASKGQVGTEAFF
- | TRBJ2-7 | TRBV21-1 | - | TGTGCCAGCAGCAAAGAAGGACGTTTTACCTACGAGCAGTACTTC | CASSKEGRFTYEQYF
- | TRBJ2-2 | TRBV13 | - | TGTGCCAGCAGCTTAGGGGGGAGGCCCGGGGAGCTGTTTTTT | CASSLGGRPGELFF
- | TRBJ1-1 | TRBV11-3 | - | TGTGCCAGCAGCTTAGGGCGGGCGAACACTGAAGCTTTCTTT | CASSLGRANTEAFF
- | TRBJ2-7 | TRBV7-8 | TRBD2 | TGTGCCAGCAGCTTAGGACTAGCGGGGGACTCCTACGAGCAGTACTTC | CASSLGLAGDSYEQYF
- | TRBJ1-1 | TRBV4-1 | - | TGCGCCAGCAGCCTGCAGGGGAACACTGAAGCTTTCTTT | CASSLQGNTEAFF
- | TRBJ2-7 | TRBV30 | TRBD1 | TGTGCCTGGAGCCCTGGACAGGGTGCCTACGAGCAGTACTTC | CAWSPGQGAYEQYF
- | TRBJ1-1 | TRBV30 | - | TGTGCCTGGAGTACAGGGATGAACACTGAAGCTTTCTTT | CAWSTGMNTEAFF
- | TRBJ2-7 | TRBV5-4 | - | TGTGCCAGCAGCCGAAACACAGGCGAGCAGTACTTC | CASSRNTGEQYF
- | TRBJ2-1 | TRBV29-1 | - | TGCAGCGTTGAAGATTCCGGGGGTAATGAGCAGTTCTTC | CSVEDSGGNEQFF
- | TRBJ1-3 | TRBV11-2 | - | TGTGCCAGCAGCTTAAGTTGGGGCTCTGGAAACACCATATATTTT | CASSLSWGSGNTIYF
- | TRBJ1-1 | TRBV5-1 | TRBD1 | TGCGCCAGCAGCTCGGGACAGCCGAACCAGGCTTTCTTT | CASSSGQPNQAFF
few | TRBJ2-7 | TRBV9 | TRBD2 | TGTGCCAGCAGCGTAGGCGGGAGCTCCTACGAGCAGTACTTC | CASSVGGSSYEQYF
- | TRBJ2-1 | TRBV5-1 | - | TGCGCCAGCAGCTTGGGGCTCGCCTCAACCTACAATGAGCAGTTCTTC | CASSLGLASTYNEQFF
- | TRBJ2-1 | TRBV5-1 | - | TGCGCCAGCAGCTTACTAGGAGTCAATGAGCAGTTCTTC | CASSLLGVNEQFF
- | TRBJ2-1 | TRBV7-9 | - | TGTGCCAGCAGCGAACGGGGTCCTTACAATGAGCAGTTCTTC | CASSERGPYNEQFF
- | TRBJ2-7 | TRBV2 | - | TGTGCCAGCAGGGCTCGCGGGAATCTGTACGAGCAGTACTTC | CASRARGNLYEQYF
- | TRBJ2-3 | TRBV19 | - | TGTGCCAGTAGTATTGGTGGGAGTTCCCGAGATACGCAGTATTTT | CASSIGGSSRDTQYF
- | TRBJ2-7 | TRBV7-2 | - | TGTGCCAGCAGCTTAAGGCACGAGCAGTACTTC | CASSLRHEQYF
- | TRBJ2-1 | TRBV29-1 | - | TGCAGCGTCCCACCGTACAATGAGCAGTTCTTC | CSVPPYNEQFF
- | TRBJ1-1 | TRBV7-9 | - | TGTGCCAGCAGCTTAGCTAACGGGGAGGGGACTGAAGCTTTCTTT | CASSLANGEGTEAFF
- | TRBJ2-3 | TRBV7-9 | - | TGTGCCAGCGGGTTTAGGGATACGCAGTATTTT | CASGFRDTQYF
- | TRBJ2-2 | TRBV4-2 | TRBD2 | TGTGCCAGCAGCCGCCGACTAGCGGGAGCGATCGGGGAGCTGTTTTTT | CASSRRLAGAIGELFF